Below are 25 T cell receptor beta chains sequenced from a single sample in a study. TCRdb reanalysed the RT-PCR reads using MiXCR and keeps one entry per CDR3 protein. This sample has hundreds of thousands of distinct CDR3 sequences, with 13% to 15% found just once. The material sequenced was memory CD4+ T cells from blood. Receptors originate from a female donor in good health, serving as a healthy control.

This clonotype was observed many times. The chain links TRBV7-3 to TRBJ2-1, with D unresolved. V gave up 0 bases and J gave up 6 bases, with 6 bases separating them. This CDR3 is built from 13 residues. Germline V gives CDR1 SGHTA, CDR2 FQGTGA. Written as DNA, the CDR3 is TGTGCCAGCAGCTTAACAAGATCCAATGAGCAGTTCTTC. Residues: CASSLTRSNEQFF. Full variable domain (remainder filled in from reference TRBV7-3 and TRBJ2-1): GAGVSQTPSNKVTEKGKYVELRCDPISGHTALYWYRQSLGQGPEFLIYFQGTGAADDSGLPNDRFFAVRPEGSVSTLKIQRTERGDSAVYLCASSLTRSNEQFFGPGTRLTVL.

This sequence joins TRBV6-1 and TRBJ1-3; D call uncertain. The ends were cut back, 1 base at V and 0 bases at J, with 7 bases in the middle. From germline, CDR1 is MNHNS and CDR2 SASEGT. The CDR3 runs to 15 residues. CDR3 residues: CASSEGYYSGNTIYF. The DNA of the CDR3 is TGTGCCAGCAGTGAAGGGTACTACTCTGGAAACACCATATATTTT.

This clonotype showed up just a few times. V and J are TRBV25-1 and TRBJ1-2; D gene unclear. V was shortened by 3 bases and J by 4 bases, with 9 bases between the two germline ends. Germline V gene data show CDR1 as MGHDK and CDR2 as SYGVNS. This CDR3 spans 13 amino acids. The CDR3 region has the DNA TGTGCCAGCAGTGACCCCCTCGTCTATGGCTACACCTTC. Translating it yields CASSDPLVYGYTF.

This chain joins TRBV2 and TRBJ1-5; 9 positions match TRBD1. This CDR3 has 14 amino acids. Per germline, CDR1 SNHLY and CDR2 FYNNEI. Trimming removed 5 bases from V and 5 bases from J; junction bases left unmatched: 4. The CDR3 coding sequence is TGTGCCAGCAGTTCGCACAGGGGGCATCAGCCCCAGCATTTT. This codes for CASSSHRGHQPQHF.

There are many counts of this clonotype. The CDR3 is CASSRRLLAGSNEQFF. In nucleotides, the CDR3 is TGCGCCAGCAGCCGTCGCCTACTAGCGGGGAGCAATGAGCAGTTCTTC. This chain joins TRBV4-1 and TRBJ2-1; 10 bases agree with TRBD2. With 4 bases clipped from V and 6 bases from J, the junction kept 9 bases outside the gene matches. From germline, CDR1 is MGHRA and CDR2 YSYEKL. The CDR3 is made up of 16 amino acids.

The chain is built from TRBV12-3 or TRBV12-4 and TRBJ2-1; TRBD2 aligns across 14 bases. Trimming at V came to 5 bases and at J to 3 bases, leaving 6 bases not matched to a gene. This CDR3 spans 17 amino acids. CDR3 in DNA: TGTGCCAGCAGTCAGGGGACTAGCGGGAGTAACTACAATGAGCAGTTCTTC. Its protein product is CASSQGTSGSNYNEQFF.

J is TRBJ1-3 and V is TRBV6-6, with a weak D call TRBD1 (5 bases). The CDR3 runs 13 residues. Trimming removed 7 bases at V and 4 bases at J, with 11 bases between. Germline assignment: CDR1 MNHNY and CDR2 SVGAGI (reference sequence). The CDR3 DNA is TGTGCCAGCATTTGGGGGGGAGGAAACACCATATATTTT. Residues: CASIWGGGNTIYF.

In nucleotides, the CDR3 is TGTGCCAGCAGTGAACACGCGGGGGGACCCCAGGTGGATGAGCAGTTCTTC. Translated, it gives CASSEHAGGPQVDEQFF. The chain uses TRBV25-1 and TRBJ2-1; 8 bases map to TRBD2. Germline assignment: CDR1 MGHDK and CDR2 SYGVNS. This CDR3 comprises 17 residues. V shed 2 bases and J 8 bases; nucleotides not matched to a gene: 14.

The V and J genes are TRBV5-1 and TRBJ2-5; D call uncertain. The V gene lost 3 bases and the J gene lost 1 base, with 19 bases spanning the gap. The germline CDR1 and CDR2 sequences are SGHRS and YFSETQ. The CDR3 loop spans 17 amino acids. Here the CDR3 reads CASSSAIRTRTQETQYF. CDR3 nucleotide sequence: TGCGCCAGCAGCTCGGCGATCAGGACCCGGACCCAAGAGACCCAGTACTTC.

This clonotype occurred many times. The rearrangement links TRBV6-5 to TRBJ2-1, with D perhaps TRBD1 (6 bases). V was trimmed by 5 bases and J by 7 bases, leaving 9 bases between them. Looked up from germline, CDR1 is MNHEY and CDR2 is SVGAGI. The CDR3 sequence is 12 residues long. CDR3: CASSPGVNEQFF. In DNA form, the CDR3 reads TGTGCCAGCAGTCCAGGGGTTAATGAGCAGTTCTTC.

The chain joins TRBV30 to TRBJ1-2; D unresolved. V dropped 2 bases and J dropped 3 bases, with 13 bases sitting between them. CDR3 length equals 14 residues. From germline, CDR1 is GTSNPN and CDR2 SVGIG (reference sequence). The CDR3 DNA sequence: TGTGCCTGGAGTATCCCTCCGCAGGACTATGGCTACACCTTC. It translates to CAWSIPPQDYGYTF.

There are many counts of this clonotype. This rearrangement joins TRBV5-1 to TRBJ2-2; a weak D match, TRBD2 (5 bases). This CDR3 has 15 amino acids. V was trimmed by 0 bases and J by 4 bases, leaving 10 bases between them. CDR1 and CDR2 (germline): SGHRS, YFSETQ. CDR3 coding DNA: TGCGCCAGCAGCTTGGCCCAGCGGACCACCGGGGAGCTGTTTTTT. It specifies CASSLAQRTTGELFF.

This clonotype has only a few counts. V usage is TRBV5-1 and J usage is TRBJ2-1; D is tentatively TRBD1 or TRBD2 (5 bases each). V lost 2 bases to trimming and J lost 9 bases, with 15 bases between them. This CDR3 comprises 14 residues. Germline loops: CDR1 SGHRS, CDR2 YFSETQ. The CDR3 here is CASSFGADRGEQFF. CDR3 coding DNA: TGCGCCAGCAGCTTCGGGGCGGACCGGGGTGAGCAGTTCTTC.

This clonotype showed up many times. The chain uses TRBV12-3 or TRBV12-4 and TRBJ2-1, with TRBD1 matching 9 bases. V lost 4 bases to trimming and J lost 5 bases; unmatched junction nucleotides: 6. The CDR3 is 15 amino acids. The CDR3 coding sequence is TGTGCCAGCAGTTGGGGACAGGGCAGGGACAATGAGCAGTTCTTC. As protein: CASSWGQGRDNEQFF.

This clonotype was seen ten or more times. The chain uses TRBV20-1 and TRBJ2-1; 13 bases agree with TRBD2. Germline CDR1 and CDR2: DFQATT and SNEGSKA (reference sequence). The CDR3 covers 16 residues. Trimming removed 6 bases from V and 9 bases from J; junction bases left unmatched: 14. The CDR3 DNA sequence: TGCAGTGCAACCCGTCCGGGACTAGCGGGGATAGGTGAGCAGTTCTTC. Its protein is CSATRPGLAGIGEQFF.

The rearrangement uses TRBV12-3 or TRBV12-4 and TRBJ1-4; TRBD1 matches 7 bases. This CDR3 is 15 amino acids long. J lost 4 bases, V lost 4 bases, and 6 bases had no gene match. In DNA form, the CDR3 reads TGTGCCAGCAGTTCCAACAGGGGCGGTAATGAAAAACTGTTTTTT. This encodes CASSSNRGGNEKLFF.

This clonotype appeared a few times. The chain carries TRBV4-3 and TRBJ2-7; D gene unclear. V lost 0 bases and J lost 1, with 10 bases in between. In germline, CDR1 is LGHNA, CDR2 YSLEER. The CDR3 contains 15 residues. The CDR3 coding sequence is TGCGCCAGCAGCCAAGATCTGTTGCATTCCTACGAGCAGTACTTC. This gives the protein CASSQDLLHSYEQYF.

This clonotype was counted at least ten times. The V call is TRBV6-2 or TRBV6-3, the J call TRBJ2-1; no firm D call. The length of the CDR3 is 15 residues. The germline V and J ends were trimmed by 7 bases and 8 bases, with 21 bases remaining between them. The germline gives CDR1 MNHEY, CDR2 SVGEGT. The DNA for the CDR3 is TGTGCCAGCATCCCCCCCGGCGGACGAAGGGATGAGCAGTTCTTC. Amino acids: CASIPPGGRRDEQFF.

The chain is built from TRBV7-2 and TRBJ2-1; TRBD2 agrees at 10 bases. Germline V gene data show CDR1 as SGHTA and CDR2 as FQGNSA. This CDR3 is 16 amino acids long. V shed 5 bases, J shed 10 bases, and the junction held 14 bases outside the gene matches. The CDR3 sequence: CASSPPRASGRWEQFF. DNA of the CDR3: TGTGCCAGCAGCCCCCCCCGGGCTAGCGGGAGATGGGAGCAGTTCTTC.

V usage is TRBV19 and J usage is TRBJ2-7, with D perhaps matching TRBD2 (6 bases). Germline lookup yields CDR1 LNHDA and CDR2 SQIVND (reference sequence). This CDR3 contains 14 residues. V was shortened by 4 bases and J by 9 bases, with 19 bases between the two germline ends. CDR3 sequence reads: CASSNGPGVPPQYF. The DNA of the CDR3 is TGTGCCAGTAGTAACGGTCCGGGGGTCCCCCCGCAGTACTTC.

This clonotype was recorded many times. The V call is TRBV7-2, the J call TRBJ2-7; the match to TRBD1 covers 8 bases. The germline V gene encodes CDR1 SGHTA and CDR2 FQGNSA. The CDR3 consists of 14 residues. V lost 2 bases to trimming and J lost 3 bases; unmatched junction nucleotides: 3. DNA of the CDR3: TGTGCCAGCAGCTTACGGACAGGGTACTACGAGCAGTACTTC. Translating it yields CASSLRTGYYEQYF.

This clonotype was seen more than once but under ten times. The chain carries TRBV3-1 and TRBJ2-7; unclear D gene. Trimming took 4 bases from V and 1 from J, leaving 11 bases between them. This CDR3 has 14 residues. Germline lookup yields CDR1 LGHDT and CDR2 YNNKEL (reference sequence). In nucleotides, the CDR3 is TGTGCCAGCAGCCCTTACTGGGGTTCCTACGAGCAGTACTTC. Its translation is CASSPYWGSYEQYF.

This clonotype was detected ten times or more. The chain recombines TRBV7-2 with TRBJ1-5; 9 nucleotides line up with TRBD1. CDR1 and CDR2 (germline): SGHTA, FQGNSA. The CDR3 runs to 16 residues. V dropped 0 bases and J dropped 5; count of bases not matched to a gene: 5. CDR3 in amino acids: CASSLAPTGGHQPQHF. CDR3 nucleotide sequence: TGTGCCAGCAGCTTAGCGCCGACAGGGGGGCATCAGCCCCAGCATTTT.

This clonotype was picked up a small number of times. The J gene is TRBJ1-5, the V gene TRBV4-3, with D unresolved. V was cut by 0 bases and J by 0 bases, with 12 bases left in between. The CDR3 length is 17 residues. Germline-derived CDR1 and CDR2 are LGHNA and YSLEER. CDR3 nucleotides: TGCGCCAGCAGCCAAGAAGTAATAGGTTTTAGCAATCAGCCCCAGCATTTT. Protein product: CASSQEVIGFSNQPQHF.

This sequence joins TRBV27 and TRBJ2-7, with D perhaps given as TRBD1 or TRBD2 (5 bases each). Trimming took 6 bases from V and 6 from J, leaving 12 bases between them. Looked up from germline, CDR1 is MNHEY and CDR2 is SMNVEV (reference sequence). CDR3 size: 12 residues. Written as DNA, the CDR3 is TGTGCCAGCAGAGGGGACGGGCCCGAGCAGTACTTC. Translated: CASRGDGPEQYF.